This is a list of T cell receptor beta chains from one sample in a study of identical twins. MiXCR, run by TCRdb on the 5' RACE reads, gives a single entry per CDR3 protein. The repertoire holds about 530,000 distinct CDR3 sequences, around 24% seen once, with around 0.5% in the top ten. A further study also used this sample, focusing on yellow fever vaccine responses in identical twins.

The sequenced sample consisted of CD4+ T cells sorted from blood. Receptors originate from a young woman in good health. Each CDR3 is given with its conserved first and last residue. The D gene is left open where the match is weak. Clone size, where shown, is once, few, many, or a class for clones that have expanded.

NA	NA	TRBV23-1	TRBJ2-2	CASITEQGANTGELFF	TGCGCCAGCATCACAGAGCAGGGCGCGAACACCGGGGAGCTGTTTTTT
NA	NA	TRBV29-1	TRBJ2-2	CSVDRRGNTGELFF	TGCAGCGTTGACCGCAGGGGTAACACCGGGGAGCTGTTTTTT
NA	NA	TRBV7-9	TRBJ2-7	CASSLARRNAYEQYF	TGTGCCAGCAGCTTAGCGCGTCGGAACGCCTACGAGCAGTACTTC
few	TRBD2	TRBV11-2	TRBJ2-5	CASSSGLATETQYF	TGTGCCAGCAGCTCGGGACTAGCGACAGAGACCCAGTACTTC
few	TRBD1	TRBV20-1	TRBJ1-1	CSAQGAATEAFF	TGCAGTGCCCAGGGGGCCGCTACTGAAGCTTTCTTT
few	TRBD1	TRBV24-1	TRBJ2-1	CATSEPRGLNNEQFF	TGTGCCACCAGTGAGCCGAGGGGGCTCAACAATGAGCAGTTCTTC
NA	TRBD1	TRBV7-7	TRBJ2-5	CASSPHPGTVAGETQYF	TGTGCCAGCAGCCCGCACCCCGGGACAGTCGCTGGAGAGACCCAGTACTTC
few	NA	TRBV3-1	TRBJ2-2	CASSRGYGELFF	TGTGCCAGCAGCCGCGGGTATGGGGAGCTGTTTTTT
few	NA	TRBV24-1	TRBJ2-3	CATSDGGGSADTQYF	TGTGCCACCAGTGACGGAGGGGGCTCGGCAGATACGCAGTATTTT
few	TRBD1	TRBV7-2	TRBJ2-2	CASSLRDRARTGELFF	TGTGCCAGCAGCTTACGGGACAGGGCGAGGACCGGGGAGCTGTTTTTT
NA	TRBD2	TRBV5-1	TRBJ2-7	CASSLYSPGLARRGYEQYF	TGCGCCAGCAGCTTGTATTCCCCCGGACTAGCCCGAAGGGGTTACGAGCAGTACTTC
few	NA	TRBV6-5	TRBJ1-1	CASSYSSATNTEAFF	TGTGCCAGCAGTTACTCGTCGGCTACGAACACTGAAGCTTTCTTT
NA	NA	TRBV6-5	TRBJ2-1	CASSFDRGTPNEQFF	TGTGCCAGCAGTTTTGATAGGGGGACCCCCAATGAGCAGTTCTTC
many	TRBD1	TRBV12-3/TRBV12-4	TRBJ2-5	CASSSQGAPRETQYF	TGTGCCAGCAGTTCCCAGGGGGCGCCGCGGGAGACCCAGTACTTC
NA	NA	TRBV10-1	TRBJ1-1	CASSEHRLNTEAFF	TGCGCCAGCAGTGAGCACAGATTGAACACTGAAGCTTTCTTT
many	NA	TRBV6-2/TRBV6-3	TRBJ2-1	CARSTEGREQFF	TGTGCCAGATCTACAGAGGGGCGTGAGCAGTTCTTC
NA	NA	TRBV9	TRBJ2-2	CASSAVTMDTGELFF	TGTGCCAGCAGCGCCGTGACGATGGACACCGGGGAGCTGTTTTTT
NA	TRBD2	TRBV29-1	TRBJ2-2	CSVASGGTTGELFF	TGCAGCGTCGCTAGCGGAGGAACCACCGGGGAGCTGTTTTTT
few	TRBD1	TRBV5-1	TRBJ2-2	CASQGAGDYGELFF	TGCGCCAGCCAGGGGGCCGGAGATTACGGGGAGCTGTTTTTT
NA	NA	TRBV10-3	TRBJ2-5	CAISDSRWETQYF	TGTGCCATCAGTGACTCCCGGTGGGAGACCCAGTACTTC
many	TRBD1	TRBV28	TRBJ2-7	CASSLPDRFSEQYF	TGTGCCAGCAGCCTCCCGGACAGGTTCAGCGAGCAGTACTTC
NA	TRBD1	TRBV6-1	TRBJ1-5	CASRSEAGQVLPQHF	TGTGCCAGCAGGTCAGAGGCGGGACAGGTATTACCCCAGCATTTT
few	TRBD1	TRBV10-3	TRBJ2-2	CAISRDRGRRGTGELFF	TGTGCCATCAGTCGGGACAGGGGGCGTCGTGGCACCGGGGAGCTGTTTTTT
NA	TRBD2	TRBV10-3	TRBJ2-1	CAISDGGGANEQFF	TGTGCCATCAGTGACGGGGGGGGCGCGAATGAGCAGTTCTTC
few	TRBD1	TRBV7-9	TRBJ1-5	CASSWGTGGHQPQHF	TGTGCCAGCAGCTGGGGGACAGGGGGGCATCAGCCCCAGCATTTT
NA	NA	TRBV20-1	TRBJ2-6	CSAKGRPGANVLTF	TGCAGTGCTAAAGGACGCCCTGGGGCCAACGTCCTGACTTTC
NA	TRBD2	TRBV4-1	TRBJ2-3	CASSQERKTSAFTDTQYF	TGCGCCAGCAGCCAAGAGAGGAAGACTAGCGCCTTCACAGATACGCAGTATTTT
NA	NA	TRBV5-1	TRBJ2-1	CASSLAGQGHNEQFF	TGCGCCAGCAGCTTGGCCGGGCAGGGACACAATGAGCAGTTCTTC
few	NA	TRBV2	TRBJ2-1	CASITRDNYNEQFF	TGTGCCAGCATCACTCGGGATAACTACAATGAGCAGTTCTTC
many	NA	TRBV7-6	TRBJ2-6	CASSWTFGGANVLTF	TGTGCCAGCAGCTGGACCTTCGGAGGGGCCAACGTCCTGACTTTC
few	TRBD2	TRBV20-1	TRBJ2-4	CSASTSGKNIQYF	TGCAGTGCTAGTACTAGCGGCAAAAACATTCAGTACTTC
NA	NA	TRBV3-1	TRBJ2-5	CASSQSRETQYF	TGTGCCAGCAGCCAGAGTCGGGAGACCCAGTACTTC
NA	TRBD2	TRBV29-1	TRBJ2-1	CTGLAGANEQFF	TGCACCGGACTAGCGGGGGCTAATGAGCAGTTCTTC
NA	TRBD1	TRBV29-1	TRBJ2-2	CSVPRQGATNTGELFF	TGCAGCGTTCCGCGACAGGGGGCTACGAACACCGGGGAGCTGTTTTTT
few	NA	TRBV4-2	TRBJ2-1	CASSQDPGGDEQFF	TGTGCCAGCAGCCAAGATCCAGGGGGGGATGAGCAGTTCTTC
NA	NA	TRBV28	TRBJ2-7	CASSETRDTPYEQYF	TGTGCCAGCAGCGAGACCCGGGACACCCCCTACGAGCAGTACTTC
NA	NA	TRBV6-5	TRBJ2-5	CASSYSISGWGETQYF	TGTGCCAGCAGTTACTCGATTTCGGGGTGGGGCGAGACCCAGTACTTC
NA	NA	TRBV24-1	TRBJ2-1	CATSDSTQRRNEQFF	TGTGCCACCAGTGACTCTACGCAGCGCCGTAATGAGCAGTTCTTC
NA	NA	TRBV6-2/TRBV6-3	TRBJ2-2	CASSYWGANTGELFF	TGTGCCAGCAGTTATTGGGGGGCGAACACCGGGGAGCTGTTTTTT
NA	NA	TRBV18	TRBJ2-7	CASSPNQDSSYEQYF	TGTGCCAGCTCTCCCAATCAGGACAGCTCCTACGAGCAGTACTTC
few	NA	TRBV29-1	TRBJ2-1	CSVGGATNEQFF	TGCAGCGTGGGTGGGGCTACCAATGAGCAGTTCTTC
NA	TRBD1	TRBV2	TRBJ1-2	CASSETGGGYGYTF	TGTGCCAGCAGTGAAACAGGGGGGGGCTATGGCTACACCTTC
NA	NA	TRBV29-1	TRBJ2-1	CSVGAISSRNEQFF	TGCAGCGTTGGGGCGATATCCAGCCGCAATGAGCAGTTCTTC
NA	NA	TRBV12-3/TRBV12-4	TRBJ1-4	CASSFSRSGGEKLFF	TGTGCCAGCAGTTTTAGTAGATCCGGAGGTGAAAAACTGTTTTTT
few	TRBD1	TRBV7-9	TRBJ2-2	CASSFPGQGSSRELFF	TGTGCCAGCAGCTTCCCGGGACAGGGGAGTTCCCGGGAGCTGTTTTTT